This TCR beta chain was sequenced in a study of beta chain features in type 1 diabetes. Study-level results: Type 1 diabetes patients had moderately but significantly shorter TCRB CDR3s in all four CD4+ subsets. Naive, central memory and Treg TCRB repertoires appeared more alike in patients than in healthy donors. cDNA sequencing could over-represent cells with high TCR expression.

This clone was seen a few times. The antigen is not known. V lost 1 base, J lost 0 bases, and 6 bases stayed unmatched. CDR1 and CDR2 from the germline V gene are KGHSH and LQKENI. The CDR3 is 17 residues long. Since all of the isolated RNA was reverse transcribed, expressed TCRB transcripts were what got sequenced. Clones were read by immunoSEQ multiplex PCR, and TCRdb kept only the in-frame ones, dropping some. The sample carries some 360,000 clones, around 10% recorded once. The TCR comes from a young man with type 1 diabetes. The sequencing input was central memory CD4+ T cells from blood. This rearrangement joins TRBV18 to TRBJ1-3; 7 nucleotides align to TRBD1. The CDR3 here is CASSPLGTDHSGNTIYF. The CDR3, as DNA: TGTGCCAGCTCACCACTCGGGACAGATCACTCTGGAAACACCATATATTTT.